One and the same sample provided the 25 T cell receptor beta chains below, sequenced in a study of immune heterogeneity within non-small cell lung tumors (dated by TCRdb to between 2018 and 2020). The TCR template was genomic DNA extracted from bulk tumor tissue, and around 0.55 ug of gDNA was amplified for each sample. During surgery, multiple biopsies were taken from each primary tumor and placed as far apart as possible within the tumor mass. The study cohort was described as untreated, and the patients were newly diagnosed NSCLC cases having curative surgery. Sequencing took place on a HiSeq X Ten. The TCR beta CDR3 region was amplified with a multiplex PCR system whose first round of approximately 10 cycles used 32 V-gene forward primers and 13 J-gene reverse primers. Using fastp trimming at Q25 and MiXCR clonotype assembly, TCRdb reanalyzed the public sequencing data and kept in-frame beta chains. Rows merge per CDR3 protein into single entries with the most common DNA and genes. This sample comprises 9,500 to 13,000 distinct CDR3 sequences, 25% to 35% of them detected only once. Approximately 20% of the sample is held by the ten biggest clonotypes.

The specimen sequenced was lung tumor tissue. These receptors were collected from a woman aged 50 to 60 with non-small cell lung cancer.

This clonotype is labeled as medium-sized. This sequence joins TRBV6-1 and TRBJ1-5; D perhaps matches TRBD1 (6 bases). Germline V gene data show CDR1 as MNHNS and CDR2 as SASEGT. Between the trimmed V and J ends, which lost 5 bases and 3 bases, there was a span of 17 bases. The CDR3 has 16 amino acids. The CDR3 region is CASSLLPPGANQPQHF. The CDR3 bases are TGTGCCAGCAGTTTACTCCCTCCGGGGGCCAATCAGCCCCAGCATTTT.

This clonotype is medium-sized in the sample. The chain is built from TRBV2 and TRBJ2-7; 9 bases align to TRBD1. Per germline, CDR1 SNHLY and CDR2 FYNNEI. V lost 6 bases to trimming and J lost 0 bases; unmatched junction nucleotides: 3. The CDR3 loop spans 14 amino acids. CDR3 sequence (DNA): TGTGCCAGCAGATCGACAGGGGGCTCCTACGAGCAGTACTTC. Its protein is CASRSTGGSYEQYF.

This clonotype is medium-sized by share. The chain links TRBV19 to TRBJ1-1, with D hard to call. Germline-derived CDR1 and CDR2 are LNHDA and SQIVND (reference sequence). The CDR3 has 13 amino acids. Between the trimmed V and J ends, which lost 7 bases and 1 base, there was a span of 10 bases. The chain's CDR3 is CASTSARNTEAFF. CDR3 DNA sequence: TGTGCCAGTACAAGCGCCAGGAACACTGAAGCTTTCTTT. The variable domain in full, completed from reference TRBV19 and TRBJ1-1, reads DGGITQSPKYLFRKEGQNVTLSCEQNLNHDAMYWYRQDPGQGLRLIYYSQIVNDFQKGDIAEGYSVSREKKESFPLTVTSAQKNPTAFYLCASTSARNTEAFFGQGTRLTVV.

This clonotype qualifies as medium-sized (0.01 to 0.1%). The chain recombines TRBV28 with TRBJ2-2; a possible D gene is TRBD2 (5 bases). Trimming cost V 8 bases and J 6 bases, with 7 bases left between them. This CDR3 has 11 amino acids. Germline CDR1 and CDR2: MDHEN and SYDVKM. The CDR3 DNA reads TGTGCCAGCGAGGGTTCCGGGGAGCTGTTTTTT. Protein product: CASEGSGELFF.

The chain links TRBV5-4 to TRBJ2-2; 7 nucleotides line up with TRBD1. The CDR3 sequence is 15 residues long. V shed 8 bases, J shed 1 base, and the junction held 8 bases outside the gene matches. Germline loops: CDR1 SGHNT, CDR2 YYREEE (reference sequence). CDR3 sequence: CARSADRMNTGELFF. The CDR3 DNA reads TGTGCCAGAAGCGCGGACAGGATGAACACCGGGGAGCTGTTTTTT.

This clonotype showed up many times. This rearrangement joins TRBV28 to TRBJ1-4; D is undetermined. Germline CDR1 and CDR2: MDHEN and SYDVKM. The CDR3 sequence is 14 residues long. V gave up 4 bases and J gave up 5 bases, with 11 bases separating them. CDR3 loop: CASSSSEPNEKLFF. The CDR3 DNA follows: TGTGCCAGCAGTTCATCAGAACCAAATGAAAAACTGTTTTTT.

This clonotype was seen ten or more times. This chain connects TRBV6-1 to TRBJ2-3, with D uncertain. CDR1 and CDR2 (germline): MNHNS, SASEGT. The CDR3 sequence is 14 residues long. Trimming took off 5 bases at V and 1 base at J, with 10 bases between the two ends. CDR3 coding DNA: TGTGCCAGCAGTAATTTGCGTGGCACAGATACGCAGTATTTT. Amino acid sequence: CASSNLRGTDTQYF.

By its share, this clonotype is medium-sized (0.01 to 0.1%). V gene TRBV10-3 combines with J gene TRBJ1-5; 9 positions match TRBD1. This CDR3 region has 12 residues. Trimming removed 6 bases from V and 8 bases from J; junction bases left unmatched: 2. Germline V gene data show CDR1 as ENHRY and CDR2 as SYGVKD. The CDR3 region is CAISRDREPQHF. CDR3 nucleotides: TGTGCCATCAGCCGGGACAGGGAGCCCCAGCATTTT.

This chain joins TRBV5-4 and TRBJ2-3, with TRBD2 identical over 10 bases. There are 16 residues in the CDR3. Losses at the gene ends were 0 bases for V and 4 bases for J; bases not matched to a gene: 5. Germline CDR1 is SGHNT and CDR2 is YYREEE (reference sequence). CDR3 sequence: CASSLAAGGGADTQYF. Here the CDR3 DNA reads TGTGCCAGCAGCTTGGCAGCGGGAGGGGGGGCAGATACGCAGTATTTT.

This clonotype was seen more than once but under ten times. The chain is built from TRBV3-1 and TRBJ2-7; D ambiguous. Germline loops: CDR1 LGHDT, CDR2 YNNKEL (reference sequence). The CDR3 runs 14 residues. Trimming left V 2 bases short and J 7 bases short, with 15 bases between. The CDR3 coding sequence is TGTGCCAGCAGCCAATACCGGACGGCCCAAGAGCAGTACTTC. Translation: CASSQYRTAQEQYF.

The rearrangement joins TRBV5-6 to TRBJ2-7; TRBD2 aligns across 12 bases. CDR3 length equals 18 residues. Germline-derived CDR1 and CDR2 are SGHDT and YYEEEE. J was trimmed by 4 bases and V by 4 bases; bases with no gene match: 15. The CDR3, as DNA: TGTGCCAGCAGCATAACTCTAGCGGGGGGGCCGGGTGGATACGAGCAGTACTTC. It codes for CASSITLAGGPGGYEQYF. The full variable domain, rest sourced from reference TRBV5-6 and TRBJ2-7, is DAGVTQSPTHLIKTRGQQVTLRCSPKSGHDTVSWYQQALGQGPQFIFQYYEEEERQRGNFPDRFSGHQFPNYSSELNVNALLLGDSALYLCASSITLAGGPGGYEQYFGPGTRLTVT.

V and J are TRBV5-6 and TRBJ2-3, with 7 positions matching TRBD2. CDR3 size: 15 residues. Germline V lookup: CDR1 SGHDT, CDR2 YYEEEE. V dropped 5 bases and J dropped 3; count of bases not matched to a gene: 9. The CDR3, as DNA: TGTGCCAGCAGGGGAGGACTAGTATCTACAGATACGCAGTATTTT. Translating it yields CASRGGLVSTDTQYF.

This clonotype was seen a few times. The CDR3 DNA reads TGTGCCAGCAGCCAAATTGGGAGGGTAAATTTGGCTGGCTACACCTTC. Translating gives CASSQIGRVNLAGYTF. The chain links TRBV14 to TRBJ1-2; D unresolved. Germline V CDR1 and CDR2: SGHDN, FVKESK. The CDR3 runs to 16 residues. The V and J ends lost 2 bases and 7 bases respectively, with 20 bases between them.

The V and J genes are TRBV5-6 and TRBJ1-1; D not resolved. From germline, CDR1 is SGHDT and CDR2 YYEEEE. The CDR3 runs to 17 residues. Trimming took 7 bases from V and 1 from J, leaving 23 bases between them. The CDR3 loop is CASELFAYGERNTEAFF. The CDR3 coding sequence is TGTGCCAGCGAACTATTCGCCTATGGGGAACGGAACACTGAAGCTTTCTTT.

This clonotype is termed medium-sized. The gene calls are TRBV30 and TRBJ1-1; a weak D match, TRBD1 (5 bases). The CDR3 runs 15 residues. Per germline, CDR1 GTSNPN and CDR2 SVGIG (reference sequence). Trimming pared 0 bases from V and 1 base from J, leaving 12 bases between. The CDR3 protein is CAWSVIAGQNTEAFF. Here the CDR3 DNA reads TGTGCCTGGAGTGTAATTGCTGGACAGAACACTGAAGCTTTCTTT. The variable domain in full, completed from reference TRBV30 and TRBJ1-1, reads SQTIHQWPATLVQPVGSPLSLECTVEGTSNPNLYWYRQAAGRGLQLLFYSVGIGQISSEVPQNLSASRPQDRQFILSSKKLLLSDSGFYLCAWSVIAGQNTEAFFGQGTRLTVV.

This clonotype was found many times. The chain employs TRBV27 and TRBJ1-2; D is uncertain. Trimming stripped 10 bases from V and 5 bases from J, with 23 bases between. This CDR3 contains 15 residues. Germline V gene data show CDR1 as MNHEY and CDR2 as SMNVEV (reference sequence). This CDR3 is CATQNDAGRSYGYTF. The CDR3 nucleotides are TGTGCCACCCAAAACGACGCCGGCAGAAGTTATGGCTACACCTTC.

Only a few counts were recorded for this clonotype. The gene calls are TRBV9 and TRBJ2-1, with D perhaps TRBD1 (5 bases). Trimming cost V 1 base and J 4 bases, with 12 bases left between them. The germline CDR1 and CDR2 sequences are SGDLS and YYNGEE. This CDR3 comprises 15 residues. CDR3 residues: CASSVQGQTYNEQFF. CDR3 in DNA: TGTGCCAGCAGCGTACAGGGCCAAACTTACAATGAGCAGTTCTTC.

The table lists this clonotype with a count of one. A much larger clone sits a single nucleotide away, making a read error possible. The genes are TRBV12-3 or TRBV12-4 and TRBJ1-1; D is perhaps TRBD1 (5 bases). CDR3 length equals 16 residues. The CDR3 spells CASSLIRGLGLEKASF. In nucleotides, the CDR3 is TGTGCCAGCAGTTTAATTAGAGGGTTGGGGCTGGAAAAAGCTTCCTTT.

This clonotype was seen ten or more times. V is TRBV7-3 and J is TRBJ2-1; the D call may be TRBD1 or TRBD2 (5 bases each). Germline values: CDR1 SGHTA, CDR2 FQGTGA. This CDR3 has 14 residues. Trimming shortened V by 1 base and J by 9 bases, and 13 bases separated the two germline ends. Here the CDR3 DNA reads TGTGCCAGCAGCTTAAAGGAGTCGGGACGTGAGCAGTTCTTC. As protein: CASSLKESGREQFF.

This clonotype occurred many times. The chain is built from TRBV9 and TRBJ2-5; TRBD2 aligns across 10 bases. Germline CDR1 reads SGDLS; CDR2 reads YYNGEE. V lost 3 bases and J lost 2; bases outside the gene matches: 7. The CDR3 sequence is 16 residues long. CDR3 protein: CASSGALAGEQETQYF. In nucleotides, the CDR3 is TGTGCCAGCAGCGGAGCCCTAGCGGGGGAGCAAGAGACCCAGTACTTC.

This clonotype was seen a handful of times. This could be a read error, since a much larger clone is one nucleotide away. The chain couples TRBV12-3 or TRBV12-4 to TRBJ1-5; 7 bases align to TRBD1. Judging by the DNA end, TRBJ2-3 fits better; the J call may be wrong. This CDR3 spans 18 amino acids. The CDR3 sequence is CASSPEGAWEYSNQPQYF. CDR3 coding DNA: TGTGCCAGCAGCCCCGAGGGGGCGTGGGAATATAGCAATCAGCCCCAGTATTTT.

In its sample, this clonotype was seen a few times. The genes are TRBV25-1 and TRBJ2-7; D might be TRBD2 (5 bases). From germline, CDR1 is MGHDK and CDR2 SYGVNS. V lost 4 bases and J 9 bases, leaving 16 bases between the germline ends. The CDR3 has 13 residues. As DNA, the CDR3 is TGTGCCAGCAGTGGCATCATCAGGACTGGGCAGTACTTC. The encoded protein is CASSGIIRTGQYF.

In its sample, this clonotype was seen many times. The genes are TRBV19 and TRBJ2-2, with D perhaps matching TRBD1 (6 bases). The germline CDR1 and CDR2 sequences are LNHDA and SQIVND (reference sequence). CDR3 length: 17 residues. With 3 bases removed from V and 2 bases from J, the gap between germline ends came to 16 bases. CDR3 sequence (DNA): TGTGCCAGTAGTATGTCCCGGGACACCGAAAACACCGGGGAGCTGTTTTTT. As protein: CASSMSRDTENTGELFF.

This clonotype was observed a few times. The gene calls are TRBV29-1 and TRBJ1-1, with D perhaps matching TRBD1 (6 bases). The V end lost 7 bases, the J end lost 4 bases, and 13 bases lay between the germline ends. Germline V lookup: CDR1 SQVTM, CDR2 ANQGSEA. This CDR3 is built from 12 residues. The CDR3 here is CSAEGGGTEAFF. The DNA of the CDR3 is TGCAGCGCCGAGGGAGGGGGCACTGAAGCTTTCTTT.

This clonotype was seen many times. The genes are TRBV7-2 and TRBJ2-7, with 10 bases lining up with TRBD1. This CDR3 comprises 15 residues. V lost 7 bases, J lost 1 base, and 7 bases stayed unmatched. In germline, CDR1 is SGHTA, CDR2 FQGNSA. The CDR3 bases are TGTGCCAGCAACCCCGGACAGGGGGGATCCTACGAGCAGTACTTC. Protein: CASNPGQGGSYEQYF. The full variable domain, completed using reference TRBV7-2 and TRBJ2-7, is GAGVSQSPSNKVTEKGKDVELRCDPISGHTALYWYRQSLGQGLEFLIYFQGNSAPDKSGLPSDRFSAERTGGSVSTLTIQRTQQEDSAVYLCASNPGQGGSYEQYFGPGTRLTVT.